Each of the 10 T cell receptor beta chains below was sequenced from the same sample in a study of human T cells and chemical hapten exposure. MiXCR was run by TCRdb on the RACE reads, yielding one entry per CDR3 protein. The sample has about 340,000 distinct CDR3 sequences, about 7% seen once; the top ten hold about 8%. Time point specified: patch test 1, 2 weeks after DPC sensitization. Treatment meaning: therapeutic diphenylcyclopropenone sensitization with weekly scalp DPC. The sequences come from whole blood, collected in connection with sensitization to the hapten diphenylcyclopropenone (DPC). The receptors shown here come from a woman aged 18-35 years with alopecia areata. Some clones in this sample may be carry-over from other donors' samples.

The CDR3, as DNA: TGTGCCAGCACCCCCATTTATGGGAATCAGCCCCAGCATTTT. This translates into CASTPIYGNQPQHF. The gene calls are TRBV6-2 or TRBV6-3 and TRBJ1-5; D is uncertain. The length of the CDR3 is 14 residues. CDR1 MNHEY and CDR2 SVGEGT come from the germline V gene. Trimming removed 7 bases at V and 4 bases at J, with 14 bases between.

This chain links TRBV11-3 with TRBJ1-2; no definite D call. V dropped 0 bases and J dropped 7 bases, with 27 bases sitting between them. This CDR3 region has 19 residues. Germline V gives CDR1 SGHNT, CDR2 YENEEA. For the CDR3, the DNA is TGTGCCAGCAGCTTAGATTCGAACGGACCGTCGAGGAATGCTGGTGGCTACACCTTC. Translating it yields CASSLDSNGPSRNAGGYTF. The full variable domain, completed using reference TRBV11-3 and TRBJ1-2, is EAGVVQSPRYKIIEKKQPVAFWCNPISGHNTLYWYLQNLGQGPELLIRYENEEAVDDSQLPKDRFSAERLKGVDSTLKIQPAELGDSAVYLCASSLDSNGPSRNAGGYTFGSGTRLTVV.

On this clonotype itself: An end of the junction differs from the germline gene, which may be a read error. This chain uses TRBV27 with TRBJ1-5; 7 bases line up with TRBD1. CDR3 length equals 15 residues. Germline assignment: CDR1 MNHEY and CDR2 SMNVEV (reference sequence). This CDR3 reads CASSTLTGSNQSQHF. The CDR3 DNA is TGTGCCAGCAGTACCCTGACAGGGAGCAATCAGTCCCAGCATTTT.

This clonotype occurred once. The chain couples TRBV12-3 or TRBV12-4 to TRBJ2-7; D possibly corresponds to TRBD1 (6 bases). This CDR3 has 11 residues. The germline V and J ends were trimmed by 8 bases and 7 bases, with 12 bases remaining between them. CDR3 bases: TGTGCCAGCTGGGGGCAGGGGGAGCAGTACTTC. Its translation: CASWGQGEQYF.

This chain connects TRBV6-2 or TRBV6-3 to TRBJ1-5; no clear D gene. Germline assignment: CDR1 MNHEY and CDR2 SVGEGT. Trimming stripped 0 bases from V and 9 bases from J, with 9 bases between. The CDR3 has 13 residues. The CDR3 DNA reads TGTGCCAGCAGTTACTCACCTGGGAGGCCCCAGCATTTT. Translated, it gives CASSYSPGRPQHF.

This clonotype has just a few counts. This rearrangement joins TRBV6-6 to TRBJ2-4; D may be TRBD1 (6 bases). Per the germline V gene, CDR1 is MNHNY and CDR2 is SVGAGI (reference sequence). The CDR3 length is 17 residues. Deletions cut 2 bases from V and 3 bases from J, with 17 bases between. The DNA for the CDR3 is TGTGCCAGCAGTTACCCCAGTCAGGGGTCGGTCAAAAACATTCAGTACTTC. It encodes CASSYPSQGSVKNIQYF.

J is TRBJ1-4 and V is TRBV7-2, with a weak D call TRBD1 (5 bases). This CDR3 has 13 amino acids. V was trimmed by 5 bases and J by 8 bases, leaving 12 bases between them. Per germline, CDR1 SGHTA and CDR2 FQGNSA. The CDR3 DNA follows: TGTGCCAGCAGCCCACCGGGGCAGGAAAAACTGTTTTTT. Translated, it gives CASSPPGQEKLFF.

The rearrangement joins TRBV5-4 to TRBJ1-1, with 10 bases fitting TRBD1. Germline trimming cut 5 bases from V and 7 bases from J; bases unmatched to any gene: 8. Looked up from germline, CDR1 is SGHNT and CDR2 is YYREEE (reference sequence). CDR3 length: 14 residues. CDR3 amino acids: CASRNDRGRLEAFF. In DNA, the CDR3 is TGTGCCAGCAGGAATGACAGGGGGCGCCTTGAAGCTTTCTTT.

This clonotype was seen a few times. The J gene is TRBJ1-1, the V gene TRBV4-1, with D unresolved. V shed 1 base and J shed 5 bases, with 17 bases lying between them. This CDR3 region has 16 residues. Germline CDR1 is MGHRA and CDR2 is YSYEKL. This chain's CDR3 is CASSQVAIVGRTEAFF. In DNA form, the CDR3 reads TGCGCCAGCAGCCAAGTGGCCATTGTGGGGAGAACTGAAGCTTTCTTT.

This clonotype was seen a few times. V is TRBV4-1 and J is TRBJ2-7; D unclear. Germline V lookup: CDR1 MGHRA, CDR2 YSYEKL. Trimming cost V 4 bases and J 3 bases, with 10 bases left between them. The CDR3 sequence is 13 residues long. DNA of the CDR3: TGCGCCAGCAGCCTCAGGACGGTCTACGAGCAGTACTTC. This codes for CASSLRTVYEQYF.